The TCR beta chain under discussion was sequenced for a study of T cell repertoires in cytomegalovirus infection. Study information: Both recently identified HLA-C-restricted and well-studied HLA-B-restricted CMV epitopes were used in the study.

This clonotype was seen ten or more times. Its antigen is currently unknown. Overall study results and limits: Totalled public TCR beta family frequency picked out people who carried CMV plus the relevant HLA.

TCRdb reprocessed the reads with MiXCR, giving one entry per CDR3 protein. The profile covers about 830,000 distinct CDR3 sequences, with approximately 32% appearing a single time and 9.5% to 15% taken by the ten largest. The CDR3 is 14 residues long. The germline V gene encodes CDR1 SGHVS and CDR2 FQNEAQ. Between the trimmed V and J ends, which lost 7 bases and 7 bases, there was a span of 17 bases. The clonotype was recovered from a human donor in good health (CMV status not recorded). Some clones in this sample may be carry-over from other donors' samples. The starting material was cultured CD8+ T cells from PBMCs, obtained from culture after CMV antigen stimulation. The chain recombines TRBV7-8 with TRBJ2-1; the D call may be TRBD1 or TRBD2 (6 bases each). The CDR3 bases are TGTGCCAGCAACCCCTACGGGGGCTTGAATGAGCAGTTCTTC. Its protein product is CASNPYGGLNEQFF.